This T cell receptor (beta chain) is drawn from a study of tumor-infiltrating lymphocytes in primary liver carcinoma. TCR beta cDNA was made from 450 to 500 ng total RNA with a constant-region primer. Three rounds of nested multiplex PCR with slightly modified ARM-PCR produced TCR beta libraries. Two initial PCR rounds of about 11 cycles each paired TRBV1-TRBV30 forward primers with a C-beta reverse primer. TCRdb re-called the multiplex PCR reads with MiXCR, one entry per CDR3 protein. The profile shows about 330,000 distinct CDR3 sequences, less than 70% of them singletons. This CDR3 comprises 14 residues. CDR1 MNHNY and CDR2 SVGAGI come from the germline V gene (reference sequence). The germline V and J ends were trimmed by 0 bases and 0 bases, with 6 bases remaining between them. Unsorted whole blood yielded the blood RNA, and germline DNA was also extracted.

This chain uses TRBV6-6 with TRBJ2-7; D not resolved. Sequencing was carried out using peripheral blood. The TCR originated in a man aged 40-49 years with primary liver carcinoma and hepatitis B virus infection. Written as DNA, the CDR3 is TGTGCCAGCAGTTACTCGACGTCCTCCTACGAGCAGTACTTC. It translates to CASSYSTSSYEQYF.